The 15 T cell receptor beta chains below all came from one sample that was sequenced in a study of blood T cell repertoires in COVID-19 (dated by TCRdb to about 2020). The library came from the immunoSEQ multiplex PCR assay. The table comes from immuneACCESS by way of TCRdb, which keeps in-frame sequences with V and J called. Part of the clones is missing from these tables; in studies checked, under half for an unresolved V gene and the rest for unknown reasons. Across this sample there are 210,000 or so clones, with 80% to 90% seen only once. Of the sample, less than 3% is held by the ten largest clones. Sequenced material: peripheral blood. These receptors came from a man younger than 45 with COVID-19, enrolled during active disease.

The gene calls are TRBV6-5 and TRBJ2-1, with 12 bases lining up with TRBD2. Germline lookup yields CDR1 MNHEY and CDR2 SVGAGI. The CDR3 loop spans 14 amino acids. V shed 2 bases, J shed 7 bases, and the junction held 0 bases outside the gene matches. CDR3 loop: CASSYGLAGNEQFF. The CDR3 nucleotides are TGTGCCAGCAGTTACGGACTAGCGGGAAATGAGCAGTTCTTC.

This rearrangement joins TRBV6-2 or TRBV6-3 to TRBJ2-1, with 8 bases that match TRBD2. The germline V gene encodes CDR1 MNHEY and CDR2 SVGEGT. The CDR3 runs to 16 residues. The V segment lost 4 bases and the J segment 1 base; nucleotides outside the gene matches: 6. Here the CDR3 DNA reads TGTGCCAGCAGTTCCCCACTAGCGGCTTCCTACAATGAGCAGTTCTTC. As protein: CASSSPLAASYNEQFF.

This clone was found once. The rearrangement links TRBV6-5 to TRBJ2-7; D unclear. Trimming left V 8 bases short and J 6 bases short, with 8 bases between. The CDR3 extends over 10 amino acids. Germline V gene data show CDR1 as MNHEY and CDR2 as SVGAGI. The CDR3 DNA reads as TGTGCCAGCTCTGAGCGCGAGCAGTACTTC. Encoded protein: CASSEREQYF.

This chain joins TRBV7-2 and TRBJ1-1; D uncertain. Per the germline V gene, CDR1 is SGHTA and CDR2 is FQGNSA. This CDR3 contains 14 residues. Between the trimmed V and J ends, which lost 2 bases and 5 bases, there was a span of 12 bases. CDR3 DNA sequence: TGTGCCAGCAGCTTAAGCCTGGGAGATACTGAAGCTTTCTTT. Protein sequence: CASSLSLGDTEAFF.

In its sample, this clone was seen once. The CDR3 loop is CASSLNGQGNNEQFF. DNA of the CDR3: TGTGCCAGCAGCTTAAATGGGCAGGGAAACAATGAGCAGTTCTTC. The chain recombines TRBV7-9 with TRBJ2-1; D is possibly TRBD1 (5 bases). The CDR3 extends over 15 amino acids. V lost 2 bases to trimming and J lost 5 bases, with 13 bases between them. Germline V gene data show CDR1 as SEHNR and CDR2 as FQNEAQ (reference sequence).

This chain links TRBV7-9 with TRBJ2-2; 10 nucleotides agree with TRBD1. With V trimmed by 5 bases and J by 3 bases, 3 bases remained unmatched. Germline CDR1 is SEHNR and CDR2 is FQNEAQ (reference sequence). The length of the CDR3 is 15 residues. CDR3 bases: TGTGCCAGCAGCGGACAGGGGGGTGACACCGGGGAGCTGTTTTTT. Translating gives CASSGQGGDTGELFF.

Only one count was recorded for this clone. The chain has TRBV5-1 and TRBJ2-7; 9 bases are shared with TRBD1. CDR3 size: 15 residues. With V trimmed by 4 bases and J by 2 bases, 7 bases remained unmatched. CDR1 and CDR2 (germline): SGHRS, YFSETQ. The CDR3 sequence: CASSPGGTGTYEQYF. In DNA form, the CDR3 reads TGCGCCAGCAGCCCAGGTGGGACAGGGACCTACGAGCAGTACTTC.

This clone was detected once. The V call is TRBV5-6, the J call TRBJ1-5, with TRBD1 as a possible D gene (6 bases). Between the trimmed V and J ends, which lost 2 bases and 4 bases, there was a span of 13 bases. In germline, CDR1 is SGHDT, CDR2 YYEEEE. This CDR3 spans 15 amino acids. The CDR3 loop is CASSFRLTGNQPQHF. The CDR3 DNA follows: TGTGCCAGCAGCTTCCGCCTTACAGGGAATCAGCCCCAGCATTTT.

This clone was picked up one time. This rearrangement joins TRBV9 to TRBJ2-7, with TRBD1 as a possible D gene (6 bases). The germline CDR1 and CDR2 sequences are SGDLS and YYNGEE. The CDR3 is 16 residues long. V was cut by 2 bases and J by 0 bases, with 15 bases left in between. CDR3 DNA: TGTGCCAGCAGCGTGGGACACCTGGCCGACTCCTACGAGCAGTACTTC. This sequence encodes CASSVGHLADSYEQYF.

The gene calls are TRBV5-6 and TRBJ2-7; possibly TRBD1 for D (6 bases). Germline CDR1 and CDR2: SGHDT and YYEEEE. CDR3 length equals 15 residues. V was trimmed by 6 bases and J by 3 bases, leaving 19 bases between them. This chain's CDR3 is CASTLDSSHLYEQYF. CDR3 DNA sequence: TGTGCCAGCACCCTGGACAGTTCTCATCTCTACGAGCAGTACTTC.

The chain couples TRBV3-1 (or the pseudogene TRBV3-2) to TRBJ1-4; unclear D gene. V was shortened by 1 base and J by 4 bases, with 4 bases between the two germline ends. The CDR3 contains 13 residues. Germline CDR1 and CDR2: LGHDT and YNNKEL (reference sequence). The CDR3 spells CASSQALNEKLFF. CDR3 DNA: TGTGCCAGCAGCCAAGCCCTTAATGAAAAACTGTTTTTT.

The table lists this clone with a count of one. The chain has TRBV6-1 and TRBJ1-4; D is possibly TRBD1 (5 bases). Trimming took 1 base from V and 7 from J, leaving 10 bases between them. This CDR3 is 14 amino acids long. Germline values: CDR1 MNHNS, CDR2 SASEGT. DNA of the CDR3: TGTGCCAGCAGTGAAGTGGGGACTGCTGAAAAACTGTTTTTT. Residues: CASSEVGTAEKLFF.

This clone was seen once. The chain combines TRBV2 with TRBJ2-2; weak D call: TRBD1 (6 bases). V was trimmed by 4 bases and J by 0 bases, leaving 9 bases between them. In germline, CDR1 is SNHLY, CDR2 FYNNEI. This CDR3 spans 15 amino acids. This CDR3 is CASSADSSNTGELFF. The CDR3 DNA follows: TGTGCCAGCAGTGCGGACAGCTCGAACACCGGGGAGCTGTTTTTT.

V and J are TRBV2 and TRBJ1-4; a weak D match, TRBD1 (6 bases). The germline V gene has CDR1 SNHLY and CDR2 FYNNEI. Trimming removed 3 bases at V and 12 bases at J, with 14 bases between. The CDR3 loop spans 13 amino acids. The CDR3 DNA is TGTGCCAGCAGTGACCACAGGGCTCGGGAACTGTTTTTT. This gives the protein CASSDHRARELFF.

V and J are TRBV24-1 and TRBJ1-1; 9 positions agree with TRBD1. CDR1 and CDR2 from the germline V gene are KGHDR and SFDVKD. V shed 0 bases, J shed 1 base, and the junction held 8 bases outside the gene matches. This CDR3 is built from 18 residues. The CDR3 region has the DNA TGTGCCACCAGTGATTTGGGACAGGGGAGATTCAGGAACACTGAAGCTTTCTTT. This sequence encodes CATSDLGQGRFRNTEAFF.